A selection of T cell receptor beta chains follows, all from one sample in a study of beta chain features in type 1 diabetes. Generated by immunoSEQ multiplex PCR, the TCRdb table keeps only in-frame clones and is missing some. The table lists roughly 150,000 clones, 8% to 8.5% of them singletons. The sequenced sample was central memory CD4+ T cells from blood. The receptors come from a woman aged 18-30 years with type 1 diabetes. Both conserved end residues are part of each CDR3. D genes are given only for firm matches. Part of the rows lack a size; the others show once, few, many or a class for expanded clones.

d_gene: -
v_gene: TRBV4-3
j_gene: TRBJ2-3
abundance: few
CDR3nt: TGCGCCAGCAGCCAAACTTCACAGGGTGATACGCAGTATTTT
CDR3aa: CASSQTSQGDTQYF

d_gene: -
v_gene: TRBV7-2
j_gene: TRBJ2-2
abundance: -
CDR3nt: TGTGCCAGCAGCTTAGTGGGGCGCTACACCGGGGAGCTGTTTTTT
CDR3aa: CASSLVGRYTGELFF

d_gene: -
v_gene: TRBV28
j_gene: TRBJ2-2
abundance: -
CDR3nt: TGTGCCAGCCCGGCCGGGGAGCTGTTTTTT
CDR3aa: CASPAGELFF

d_gene: -
v_gene: TRBV6-5
j_gene: TRBJ2-6
abundance: few
CDR3nt: TGTGCCAGCAGTCTAAGGGGGTCTGGGGCCAACGTCCTGACTTTC
CDR3aa: CASSLRGSGANVLTF

d_gene: TRBD2
v_gene: TRBV9
j_gene: TRBJ2-1
abundance: -
CDR3nt: TGTGCCAGCAGCTTATGGCCGGGGGGGCAGGGACATGAGCAGTTCTTC
CDR3aa: CASSLWPGGQGHEQFF

d_gene: -
v_gene: TRBV7-6
j_gene: TRBJ2-2
abundance: few
CDR3nt: TGTGCCAGCAGCTTAGGCCCCGTGGCGGGAACGAACACCGGGGAGCTGTTTTTT
CDR3aa: CASSLGPVAGTNTGELFF

d_gene: TRBD1
v_gene: TRBV11-2
j_gene: TRBJ2-7
abundance: few
CDR3nt: TGTGCCAGCGGCCCGCCGGACAGGGGTTCCGAGCAGTACTTC
CDR3aa: CASGPPDRGSEQYF

d_gene: -
v_gene: TRBV28
j_gene: TRBJ2-1
abundance: -
CDR3nt: TGTGCCAGCAGCCCCCTCGGGGGATGGGATGAGCAGTTCTTC
CDR3aa: CASSPLGGWDEQFF

d_gene: TRBD1
v_gene: TRBV28
j_gene: TRBJ2-7
abundance: -
CDR3nt: TGTGCCAGCACCGGACAGGGGAGGAACGAGCAGTACTTC
CDR3aa: CASTGQGRNEQYF

d_gene: -
v_gene: TRBV5-1
j_gene: TRBJ1-5
abundance: few
CDR3nt: TGCGCCAGCAGCTTGGAGGGGGGGCGAAGGCAGCCCCAGCATTTT
CDR3aa: CASSLEGGRRQPQHF

d_gene: TRBD1
v_gene: TRBV19
j_gene: TRBJ2-6
abundance: few
CDR3nt: TGTGCCAGTAGTAAACGACAGGGCTCTGGGGCCAACGTCCTGACTTTC
CDR3aa: CASSKRQGSGANVLTF

d_gene: TRBD1
v_gene: TRBV4-1
j_gene: TRBJ1-2
abundance: few
CDR3nt: TGCGCCAGCAGCCAGAACATCAGGGGGTACTATGGCTACACCTTC
CDR3aa: CASSQNIRGYYGYTF

d_gene: -
v_gene: TRBV14
j_gene: TRBJ2-5
abundance: few
CDR3nt: TGTGCCAGCAGAGGCACAGGACAAGAGACCCAGTACTTC
CDR3aa: CASRGTGQETQYF

d_gene: TRBD2
v_gene: TRBV2
j_gene: TRBJ2-7
abundance: few
CDR3nt: TGTGCCAGCAGACGACTAGCGGGAGCTGTCGAGCAGTACTTC
CDR3aa: CASRRLAGAVEQYF

d_gene: -
v_gene: TRBV6-6
j_gene: TRBJ1-2
abundance: -
CDR3nt: TGTGCCAGCTTAGCCGCGGGACTTGAAGACGGCTACACCTTC
CDR3aa: CASLAAGLEDGYTF

d_gene: TRBD1
v_gene: TRBV5-1
j_gene: TRBJ1-5
abundance: many
CDR3nt: TGCGCCAGCAGCATCGGACAGGGGAATCAGCCCCAGCATTTT
CDR3aa: CASSIGQGNQPQHF

d_gene: TRBD2
v_gene: TRBV11-2
j_gene: TRBJ2-3
abundance: -
CDR3nt: TGTGCCAGCAGCTTAACACTAGCGGGGGGCCCTGGGGATACGCAGTATTTT
CDR3aa: CASSLTLAGGPGDTQYF

d_gene: TRBD1
v_gene: TRBV25-1
j_gene: TRBJ2-1
abundance: few
CDR3nt: TGTGCCAGCAGTGCTTCCGGGACAGGGCCGTACAATGAGCAGTTCTTC
CDR3aa: CASSASGTGPYNEQFF

d_gene: -
v_gene: TRBV11-2
j_gene: TRBJ2-7
abundance: few
CDR3nt: TGTGCCAGCAGCTTAGCCGGGGAAGTGTACGAGCAGTACTTC
CDR3aa: CASSLAGEVYEQYF

d_gene: TRBD1
v_gene: TRBV6-5
j_gene: TRBJ1-4
abundance: -
CDR3nt: TGTGCCAGCGGACGGACAGGGACGAGGGAAAAACTGTTTTTT
CDR3aa: CASGRTGTREKLFF

d_gene: -
v_gene: TRBV6-1
j_gene: TRBJ2-1
abundance: -
CDR3nt: TGTGCCAGCAAGGCGCTCGGGGATGAGCAGTTCTTC
CDR3aa: CASKALGDEQFF

d_gene: TRBD1
v_gene: TRBV5-1
j_gene: TRBJ2-2
abundance: few
CDR3nt: TGCGCCAGCAGCTCGGATTGGACAGGGAACACCGGGGAGCTGTTTTTT
CDR3aa: CASSSDWTGNTGELFF

d_gene: -
v_gene: TRBV5-4
j_gene: TRBJ2-2
abundance: -
CDR3nt: TGTGCCAGCAGCTCCCCCCGGGACACCGGGGAGCTGTTTTTT
CDR3aa: CASSSPRDTGELFF

d_gene: -
v_gene: TRBV18
j_gene: TRBJ1-1
abundance: few
CDR3nt: TGTGCCAGCTCACCACCGTCAGGGACTGAAGCTTTCTTT
CDR3aa: CASSPPSGTEAFF

d_gene: TRBD2
v_gene: TRBV5-4
j_gene: TRBJ2-1
abundance: -
CDR3nt: TGTGCCAGCAGCTTAGAGGGCGGGGGGAGAAGTGAGCAGTTCTTC
CDR3aa: CASSLEGGGRSEQFF

d_gene: -
v_gene: TRBV7-9
j_gene: TRBJ1-4
abundance: few
CDR3nt: TGTGCCAGCACCCCCAAGGGCGGGAAGAATGAAAAACTGTTTTTT
CDR3aa: CASTPKGGKNEKLFF

d_gene: -
v_gene: TRBV19
j_gene: TRBJ1-2
abundance: -
CDR3nt: TGTGCCAGTAGTGAATCCGGCTATGGCTACACCTTC
CDR3aa: CASSESGYGYTF

d_gene: TRBD2
v_gene: TRBV2
j_gene: TRBJ2-1
abundance: few
CDR3nt: TGTGCCAGCAGGGCTACTAGCGGGAGTTACGATGAGCAGTTCTTC
CDR3aa: CASRATSGSYDEQFF

d_gene: -
v_gene: TRBV6-5
j_gene: TRBJ1-1
abundance: -
CDR3nt: TGTGCCAGCAGTTACGACGGAGTGGGAGGAGCCACTGAAGCTTTCTTT
CDR3aa: CASSYDGVGGATEAFF

d_gene: -
v_gene: TRBV5-5
j_gene: TRBJ1-5
abundance: -
CDR3nt: TGTGCCAGCAGCCCCTGGCAGAATAGCAATCAGCCCCAGCATTTT
CDR3aa: CASSPWQNSNQPQHF

d_gene: TRBD2
v_gene: TRBV7-9
j_gene: TRBJ2-1
abundance: -
CDR3nt: TGTGCCAGCAGCTTAGCTAGCGGGAGTGACTACAATGAGCAGTTCTTC
CDR3aa: CASSLASGSDYNEQFF

d_gene: TRBD1
v_gene: TRBV5-4
j_gene: TRBJ1-2
abundance: -
CDR3nt: TGTGCCAGCAGGGACAGGACGCGAACTAACTATGGCTACACCTTC
CDR3aa: CASRDRTRTNYGYTF

d_gene: -
v_gene: TRBV27
j_gene: TRBJ2-3
abundance: -
CDR3nt: TGTGCCAGCAGTTTTCGGGCGGGGAACACAGATACGCAGTATTTT
CDR3aa: CASSFRAGNTDTQYF

d_gene: -
v_gene: TRBV27
j_gene: TRBJ1-5
abundance: -
CDR3nt: TGTGCCAGCAGTTTAAGCGGCGGAAATCAGCCCCAGCATTTT
CDR3aa: CASSLSGGNQPQHF

d_gene: TRBD2
v_gene: TRBV11-3
j_gene: TRBJ2-1
abundance: many
CDR3nt: TGTGCCAGCAGCGCCGGGACTAGTATAAGGAATGAGCAGTTCTTC
CDR3aa: CASSAGTSIRNEQFF

d_gene: -
v_gene: TRBV5-1
j_gene: TRBJ2-3
abundance: many
CDR3nt: TGCGCCAGCAGCTCAAGGGGTGCGGGGTCAGATACGCAGTATTTT
CDR3aa: CASSSRGAGSDTQYF

d_gene: TRBD1
v_gene: TRBV10-3
j_gene: TRBJ2-7
abundance: -
CDR3nt: TGTGCCATCAACTCGGGACAGGGTGCGTACGAGCAGTACTTC
CDR3aa: CAINSGQGAYEQYF

d_gene: -
v_gene: TRBV10-3
j_gene: TRBJ2-1
abundance: once
CDR3nt: TGTGCCATCAGTGAGCCAGACGGGTACAATGAGCAGTTCTTC
CDR3aa: CAISEPDGYNEQFF

d_gene: -
v_gene: TRBV28
j_gene: TRBJ1-1
abundance: many
CDR3nt: TGTGCCAGCGGGTACCCAGACAGGCCCAACACTGAAGCTTTCTTT
CDR3aa: CASGYPDRPNTEAFF

d_gene: TRBD1
v_gene: TRBV19
j_gene: TRBJ2-7
abundance: few
CDR3nt: TGTGCCAGTAGCAAACTCGGGACAGGCTCCTACGAGCAGTACTTC
CDR3aa: CASSKLGTGSYEQYF

d_gene: -
v_gene: TRBV18
j_gene: TRBJ2-1
abundance: few
CDR3nt: TGTGCCAGCTCACCCCCTAGCAACGACAATGAGCAGTTCTTC
CDR3aa: CASSPPSNDNEQFF

d_gene: -
v_gene: TRBV9
j_gene: TRBJ2-1
abundance: few
CDR3nt: TGTGCCAGCAGCCAAAGTCAGGGGCTTCAGTTCTTC
CDR3aa: CASSQSQGLQFF

d_gene: TRBD1
v_gene: TRBV29-1
j_gene: TRBJ2-7
abundance: few
CDR3nt: TGCAGCGGCAAGGACAGGGGCTACGAGCAGTACTTC
CDR3aa: CSGKDRGYEQYF

d_gene: -
v_gene: TRBV27
j_gene: TRBJ1-4
abundance: few
CDR3nt: TGTGCCAGCGGTCTTCAGCAGGGCGGTGAAAAACTGTTTTTT
CDR3aa: CASGLQQGGEKLFF

d_gene: TRBD2
v_gene: TRBV7-8
j_gene: TRBJ2-1
abundance: -
CDR3nt: TGTGCCAGCAGCTTAGGTGGGGCGGGGGGAAACTACAATGAGCAGTTCTTC
CDR3aa: CASSLGGAGGNYNEQFF

d_gene: TRBD1
v_gene: TRBV11-2
j_gene: TRBJ2-5
abundance: few
CDR3nt: TGTGCCAGCAGCTACCACGGGACAGGCCAAGAGACCCAGTACTTC
CDR3aa: CASSYHGTGQETQYF

d_gene: TRBD2
v_gene: TRBV7-2
j_gene: TRBJ2-3
abundance: -
CDR3nt: TGTGCCAGCAGCTCTTTTAGCGGGGGGGTCACAGATACGCAGTATTTT
CDR3aa: CASSSFSGGVTDTQYF

d_gene: TRBD2
v_gene: TRBV5-6
j_gene: TRBJ2-3
abundance: -
CDR3nt: TGTGCCAGCAGCTTGGACGTAGCGGGGCCGAATGCGCATTTT
CDR3aa: CASSLDVAGPNAHF

d_gene: -
v_gene: TRBV11-3
j_gene: TRBJ1-1
abundance: few
CDR3nt: TGTGCCAGCAGCTTGAGAGGGAGGGCTAGGGAAGCTTTCTTT
CDR3aa: CASSLRGRAREAFF

d_gene: -
v_gene: TRBV7-2
j_gene: TRBJ1-5
abundance: few
CDR3nt: TGTGCCAGCAGCTTGACGGACTTAGGGCCCCAGCATTTT
CDR3aa: CASSLTDLGPQHF

d_gene: -
v_gene: TRBV12-5
j_gene: TRBJ2-3
abundance: -
CDR3nt: TGTGCTGGCCCCCGGGCGGGAACGTCAGATACGCAGTATTTT
CDR3aa: CAGPRAGTSDTQYF

d_gene: TRBD2
v_gene: TRBV5-1
j_gene: TRBJ2-1
abundance: few
CDR3nt: TGCGCCAGCAGGGAAAGCGGGGGGTTCAATGAGCAGTTCTTC
CDR3aa: CASRESGGFNEQFF

d_gene: TRBD1
v_gene: TRBV20-1
j_gene: TRBJ1-1
abundance: few
CDR3nt: TGCAGGGTGACAGGGACTTTCTTT
CDR3aa: CRVTGTFF

d_gene: TRBD1
v_gene: TRBV7-2
j_gene: TRBJ1-2
abundance: -
CDR3nt: TGTGCCAGCAGCCGTCCCGGGACAGGGCGCTATGGCTACACCTTC
CDR3aa: CASSRPGTGRYGYTF

d_gene: TRBD1
v_gene: TRBV30
j_gene: TRBJ2-7
abundance: few
CDR3nt: TGTGCCTGGACCCGGGACAGGGGCTACGAGCAGTACTTC
CDR3aa: CAWTRDRGYEQYF

d_gene: -
v_gene: TRBV29-1
j_gene: TRBJ2-7
abundance: many
CDR3nt: TGCAGCGCCCGAACGACATACGAGCAGTACTTC
CDR3aa: CSARTTYEQYF

d_gene: TRBD1
v_gene: TRBV5-1
j_gene: TRBJ2-7
abundance: few
CDR3nt: TGCGCCAGCAGCTTACAGGGGGACTACGAGCAGTACTTC
CDR3aa: CASSLQGDYEQYF